This paragraph reports one T cell receptor beta chain. Its cognate antigen is unknown. Amplification used 60 Vbeta primers and 13 Jbeta primers. The table came from immunoSEQ multiplex PCR; TCRdb's copy has only in-frame clones and leaves some out. The repertoire holds 95,000 to 150,000 clones, with approximately 80% as singletons. This sample is drawn from a study of cytomegalovirus exposure and HLA in healthy donors. Findings and limits, study-wide: It is likely that the observed cluster of highly shared sequence variants was a sequencing artifact. A previous analysis found most TCR beta V segments productive roughly 87% or roughly 30% of the time.

Donors likely had unrecorded immune exposures despite being nominally healthy when sampled. The CDR3 length is 18 residues. The germline V gene has CDR1 SGHTA and CDR2 FQGNSA. The V gene end was trimmed by 4 bases and the J gene end by 4 bases; junction bases not matched to a gene: 11. The chain recombines TRBV7-2 with TRBJ2-3; 13 positions agree with TRBD2. The clonotype was recovered from a man aged 18 to 30 in good health and CMV-seropositive. The source material was PBMCs. DNA of the CDR3: TGTGCCAGCAGCTCAGGGGTGACTAGCGGGGGGTGGGCAGATACGCAGTATTTT. Residues: CASSSGVTSGGWADTQYF.